The TCR beta chain described here comes from a study of identifying expanded T cells in peripheral blood. Study-level findings and limits: Roughly 1.2 clones differed between technical replicates, versus around 15 and 19 over time.

CDR1 is SSHAT and CDR2 is FNYEAQ in the germline V gene (reference sequence). The CDR3 contains 15 residues. This clone showed up just once. What it recognizes is unknown. The junction departs from germline at one end; a sequencing error may be responsible. Libraries were prepared by immunoSEQ multiplex PCR; TCRdb keeps only in-frame clonotypes and omits some of them. Of fewer than 85,000 clones in the sample, 84% were seen once. The specimen was blood. The source is a person between 18 and 75 years old in good health. The chain couples TRBV7-7 to TRBJ2-7; weak D call: TRBD2 (6 bases). CDR3 coding DNA: TGTGCTAGCAGCTTAGCGCCCGGGACTTCCTACGAGCAGTACTTC. This encodes CASSLAPGTSYEQYF.